Here is one T cell receptor beta chain with its context. These data belong to a study of blood T cell repertoires in COVID-19. Study in general: Specimens from acute and convalescent COVID-19 originated in the United States, Italy and Spain. T cells, B-cell-depleted T cells, or PBMCs supplied cDNA or gDNA.

The CDR3 is 14 amino acids. CDR1 MGHDK and CDR2 SYGVNS come from the germline V gene. V was trimmed by 5 bases and J by 4 bases, leaving 14 bases between them. In the authors' workflow: Amplification of reference gene primers provided the estimated nucleated cell counts. Data came from immunoSEQ multiplex PCR; TCRdb stores just in-frame clones and leaves some out. The V and J calls and clone size come from that table; D and trimming were worked out from the DNA. The top ten clones hold approximately 10% of a sample with more than 90,000 clones, 75% to 85% of them seen once. Sequenced material: peripheral blood. The chain joins TRBV25-1 to TRBJ1-2, with D possibly being TRBD1 (6 bases). This sequence originates from an elderly woman with acute or convalescent COVID-19. The CDR3 coding sequence is TGTGCCAGCAGTTACGCGGACAGATTCTATGGCTACACCTTC. Amino acid sequence: CASSYADRFYGYTF.